This T cell receptor beta chain was identified in a study of blood T cell repertoires in COVID-19. Per germline, CDR1 ENHRY and CDR2 SYGVKD. The CDR3 is made up of 17 amino acids. Trimming cost V 2 bases and J 3 bases; bases outside gene matches: 5. Using immunoSEQ multiplex PCR, the repertoire was profiled, and TCRdb retains in-frame clones only, with some absent. Here the sample spans nearly 350,000 clones, more than 70% being singletons. The V gene is TRBV10-3, the J gene TRBJ2-2; 11 nucleotides line up with TRBD1. This TCR derives from a man aged 25 to 45 with active or convalescent COVID-19. Sample: peripheral blood. CDR3 nucleotide sequence: TGTGCCATCAGTGAGGGCCGGGGACAGGGGGACACCGGGGAGCTGTTTTTT. It codes for CAISEGRGQGDTGELFF.